This record looks at one TCR beta chain sequence and its context. What this receptor recognizes is not known. No much larger clone is present one base from it, and per-base qualities are unavailable. Each collaborating institution followed its own protocols to collect whole blood in K2EDTA tubes. For TCRbeta analysis, collaborators shipped samples in one of three forms: frozen whole blood, isolated PBMCs, or DNA extracted from either of those sample types. The data were obtained in a study of blood T cell repertoires in COVID-19 (dated by TCRdb to about 2020). In the study overall: The collaborator samples originated in the United States, Italy and Spain and spanned the acute and convalescent phases of COVID-19. The material from the prospective study consisted of cDNA or gDNA derived from T cells, B-cell-depleted T cells, or PBMCs. Subjects who had been exposed to COVID-19, were actively infected with it, or had recovered from it provided the deeply sampled blood TCRbeta repertoires that made up the dataset. The repertoires were released in a freely available public database meant as a resource for research on the immune response to SARS-CoV-2. Samples were obtained from the ongoing ImmuneRACE study (first 160 participants) and from about 1,300 subjects provided by 6 global collaborators. Nearly every sample came with metadata listing a de-identified subject ID, COVID-19 status, age in years and sex. Where available, HLA class I and class II types were taken from metadata supplied by the sample provider and were not determined by assay-based typing.

Reading from cysteine to phenylalanine, the CDR3 counts 15 amino acids. The only DNA kept is the CDR3, 45 bases in frame from the first base. Via the germline V gene (reference sequence), CDR1 is LNHDA and CDR2 SQIVND. Cut back by 7 bases and 0 bases, the V and J ends lie 13 bases apart. Here is what the overall study found, with its caveats: How much clinical and demographic metadata was included differed by source and by participant, and the metadata was provided uncurated.

The immunoSEQ Assay, a bias-controlled multiplex PCR, was used to amplify TCRbeta CDR3 regions from genomic DNA. As for the authors' bioinformatics: The number of nucleated cells in each sample was estimated by amplification of reference gene primers within the assay. To quantify the absolute abundance of each unique TCRbeta CDR3 rearrangement, sequence reads were collapsed and filtered. Productive Simpson clonality was computed per sample as the square root of Simpson's diversity index over productive rearrangements. TCRdb holds this immuneACCESS table with in-frame rearrangements only. Some clones are missing; in checked studies, unresolved V genes explain under half, and the rest has no known cause. V, J and clone size are those of that table, while D and trimming were read from the DNA. Recorded for this sample are tens of thousands of clones; roughly 90% of them occurred a single time. The ten largest make up roughly 5.7% of the sample.

Sequencing input: peripheral blood. This sequence was found in a human donor in a cohort sampled during active COVID-19. The rearrangement combines TRBV19 with TRBJ2-1; D gene: possibly TRBD2, on 5 matching bases. The DNA sequence is given as TGTGCCAGTACGTTACTAGGGTCCTCCTACAATGAGCAGTTCTTC. This yields the protein CASTLLGSSYNEQFF. Beyond the CDR3, the reference TRBV19 and TRBJ2-1 genes provide the residues; the full variable domain reads: DGGITQSPKYLFRKEGQNVTLSCEQNLNHDAMYWYRQDPGQGLRLIYYSQIVNDFQKGDIAEGYSVSREKKESFPLTVTSAQKNPTAFYLCASTLLGSSYNEQFFGPGTRLTVL.